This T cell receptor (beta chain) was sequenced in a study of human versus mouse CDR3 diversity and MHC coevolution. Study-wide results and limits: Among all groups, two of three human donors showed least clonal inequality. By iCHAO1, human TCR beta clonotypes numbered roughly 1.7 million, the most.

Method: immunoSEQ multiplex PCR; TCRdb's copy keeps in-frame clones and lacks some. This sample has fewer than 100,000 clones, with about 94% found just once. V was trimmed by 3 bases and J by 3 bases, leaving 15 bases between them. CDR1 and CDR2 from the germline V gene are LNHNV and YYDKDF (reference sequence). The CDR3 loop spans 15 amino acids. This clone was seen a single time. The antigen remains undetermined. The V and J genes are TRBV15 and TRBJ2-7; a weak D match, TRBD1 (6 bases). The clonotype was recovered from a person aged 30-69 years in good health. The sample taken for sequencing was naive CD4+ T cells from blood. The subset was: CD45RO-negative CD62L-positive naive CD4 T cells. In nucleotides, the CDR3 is TGTGCCACCAGCAGTCAGGGTCAGGGGCTCTACGAGCAGTACTTC. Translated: CATSSQGQGLYEQYF.